This record concerns one T cell receptor beta chain sequence. Its matching antigen is unknown. Via CD45RO/CCR7/CD25/CD127/CD95/CD27, cells of the CD4+ naive, central memory, regulatory and stem cell-like memory subsets were sorted. Sorted populations all had greater than 98% purity. Every isolated RNA sample was fully reverse transcribed, so sequencing captured expressed TCRB transcripts. Produced via immunoSEQ multiplex PCR; TCRdb's table is partial and in-frame only. Here the sample spans a few hundred thousand clones, about 10% being singletons. These data belong to a study of beta chain features in type 1 diabetes. Study information: No patient-donor differences in age, gender, total cells or subset yield. Notes on the study in general: Junctions at VDJ sites from type 1 diabetes patients had fewer insertions and more deletions.

Trimming took off 5 bases at V and 11 bases at J, with 16 bases between the two ends. The CDR3 spans 11 residues. CDR1 is DFQATT, CDR2 SNEGSKA, per germline (reference sequence). The receptor was derived from a woman aged 30 to 39 in good health. This chain uses TRBV20-1 with TRBJ2-7; weak D call: TRBD2 (5 bases). Sequenced input: naive CD4+ T cells from blood. The CDR3 reads CSASSAAHKYF. CDR3 sequence (DNA): TGCAGTGCTTCCTCAGCGGCCCACAAGTACTTC.